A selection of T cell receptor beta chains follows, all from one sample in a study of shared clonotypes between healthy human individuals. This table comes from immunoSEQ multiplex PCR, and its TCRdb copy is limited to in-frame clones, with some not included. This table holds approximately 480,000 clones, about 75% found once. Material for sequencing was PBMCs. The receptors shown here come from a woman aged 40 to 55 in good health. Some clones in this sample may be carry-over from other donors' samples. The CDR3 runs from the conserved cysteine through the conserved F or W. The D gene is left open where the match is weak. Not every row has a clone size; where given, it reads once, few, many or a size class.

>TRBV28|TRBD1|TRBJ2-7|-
TGTGCCAGCAGTTTACCCACCGGACAGGGGGCGGATGAGCAGTACTTC
CASSLPTGQGADEQYF
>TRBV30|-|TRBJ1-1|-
TGTGCCGTGCGCTACCAAAGAGGGGCGCTTATAACTGAAGCTTTCTTT
CAVRYQRGALITEAFF
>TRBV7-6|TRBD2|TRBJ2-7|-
TGTGCCAGCAGCTCCCGGGGGGTGGGGGACGGCTCCTACGAGCAGTACTTC
CASSSRGVGDGSYEQYF
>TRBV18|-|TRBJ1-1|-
TGTGCCAGCTCCGATGGGACGGACTACACTGAAGCTTTCTTT
CASSDGTDYTEAFF
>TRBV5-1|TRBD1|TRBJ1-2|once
TGCGCCAGCAGCTTGGGAGGGGGCAGGGGCTACTATGGCTACACCTTC
CASSLGGGRGYYGYTF
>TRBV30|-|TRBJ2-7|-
TGTGCCTGGAGTGTGAGGACAGATTACGAGCAGTACTTC
CAWSVRTDYEQYF
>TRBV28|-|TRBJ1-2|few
TGTGCCAGCAGTTTATCACGCTATGGCTACACCTTC
CASSLSRYGYTF
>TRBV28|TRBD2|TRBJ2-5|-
TGTGCCAGCAGTTTTTGGGGGGGCCAAGAGACCCAGTACTTC
CASSFWGGQETQYF
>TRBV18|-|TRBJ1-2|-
TGTGCCAGCTCACCACCGGGACGGAACTATGGCTACACCTTC
CASSPPGRNYGYTF
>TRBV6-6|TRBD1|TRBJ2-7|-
TGTGCCAGCAGTCTCGGGACAGGATACGAGCAGTACTTC
CASSLGTGYEQYF
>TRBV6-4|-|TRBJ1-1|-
TGTGCCAGCAGTGTCCAACCGGGGGATTTTGAAGCTTTCTTT
CASSVQPGDFEAFF
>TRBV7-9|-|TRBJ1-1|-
TGTGCCAGCAGCTTAGATACGGGGGCGAGGGAAAAGTCTGAAGCTTTCTTT
CASSLDTGAREKSEAFF
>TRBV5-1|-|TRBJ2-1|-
TGCGCCAGCAGCAAAATCGAAGGGGGGGCCAATGAGCAGTTCTTC
CASSKIEGGANEQFF
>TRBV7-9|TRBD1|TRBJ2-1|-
TGTGCCAGCAGGGACCCCGGGACAGGGGCCTACAATGAGCAGTTCTTC
CASRDPGTGAYNEQFF
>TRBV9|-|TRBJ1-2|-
TGTGCCAGCAGCGTAGTTGACGCATATGGCTACACCTTC
CASSVVDAYGYTF
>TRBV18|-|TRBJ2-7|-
TGTGCCAGCTCACCATCTAGGCAGGGAGGTGGCGAGCAGTACTTC
CASSPSRQGGGEQYF
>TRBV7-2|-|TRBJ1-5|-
TGTGCCAGCAGCTTAAGAGGGGAGAGCAATCAGCCCCAGCATTTT
CASSLRGESNQPQHF
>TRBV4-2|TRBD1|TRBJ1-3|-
TGTGCCAGCAGCCAAAGGTCACAGGGGAACACCATATATTTT
CASSQRSQGNTIYF
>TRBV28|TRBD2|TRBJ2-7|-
TGTGCCAGCAAATGGGCGGGGGGTTACGAGCAGTACTTC
CASKWAGGYEQYF
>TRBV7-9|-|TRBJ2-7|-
TGTGCCAGCAGCTCCGCCCCAACCCGATACGAGCAGTACTTC
CASSSAPTRYEQYF
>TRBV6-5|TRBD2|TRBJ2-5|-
TGTGCCAGCAGCCCACAGGATCTCGGGAGGGAGACCCAGTACTTC
CASSPQDLGRETQYF
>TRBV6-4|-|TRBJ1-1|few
TGTGCCAGCAGTGGGGGTGGGTTTATCACTGAAGCTTTCTTT
CASSGGGFITEAFF
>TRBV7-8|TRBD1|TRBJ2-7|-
TGTGCCAGCAGCCGGACCCCGGGGACAGGCTACGAGCAGTACTTC
CASSRTPGTGYEQYF
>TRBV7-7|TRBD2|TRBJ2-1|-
TGTGCTAGCAGCTTAGTAGCGGGAGGGCGCAATGAGCAGTTCTTC
CASSLVAGGRNEQFF
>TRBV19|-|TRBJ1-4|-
TGTGCCAGTAGTACCCCGGCAGCCGTACTGTTTTTT
CASSTPAAVLFF
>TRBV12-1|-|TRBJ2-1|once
TGTGCCAGCAGCGCCGGGGGCGGGGCCAACCCGCCCTACAATGAGCAGTTCTTC
CASSAGGGANPPYNEQFF
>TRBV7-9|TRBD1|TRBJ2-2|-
TGTGCCAGCAGCTATACCTCGACAGGGACGTACACCGGGGAGCTGTTTTTT
CASSYTSTGTYTGELFF
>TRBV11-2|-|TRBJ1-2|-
TGTGCCAGCAGCTTAGGACAGGACGATGGCTACACCTTC
CASSLGQDDGYTF
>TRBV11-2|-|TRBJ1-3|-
TGTGCCAGCAGCTTGTATGCTGGAAACACCATATATTTT
CASSLYAGNTIYF
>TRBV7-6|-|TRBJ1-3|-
TGTGCCAGCAGCCCTGCGGGGGAGGGGAGCTCTGGAAACACCATATATTTT
CASSPAGEGSSGNTIYF
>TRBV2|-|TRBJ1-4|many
TGTGCCAGCAGTGGACAGGTTGGGGAAAAACTGTTTTTT
CASSGQVGEKLFF
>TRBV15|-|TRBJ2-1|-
TGTGCCACCAGCAGAGGTCGGGGGCCGGCCTACAATGAGCAGTTCTTC
CATSRGRGPAYNEQFF
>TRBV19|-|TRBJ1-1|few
TGTGCCAGTACCCGTGGACAGAAACCCACTGAAGCTTTCTTT
CASTRGQKPTEAFF